Listed below are T cell receptor beta chains from one sample, sequenced in a study of PD-L1 blockade in urothelial cancer. The method was immunoSEQ multiplex PCR; TCRdb's version includes in-frame clones alone and lacks a portion of them. This sample yields 43,000 or so clones, of which 80% are seen a single time; 15% to 20% belongs to the top ten. Source: PBMCs, taken around atezolizumab (anti-PD-L1) treatment. All receptors derive from a man aged 60-69 years with urothelial cancer. CDR3s include the opening cysteine and the closing phenylalanine or tryptophan. D genes are given only for firm matches. Clone sizes are given selectively: once, few, many, or a class where the clone is expanded.

d_gene: .
j_gene: TRBJ1-5
v_gene: TRBV19
abundance: .
CDR3aa: CASSIEGGRVVQPQHF
CDR3nt: TGTGCCAGTAGTATAGAAGGCGGCAGGGTGGTTCAGCCCCAGCATTTT

d_gene: .
j_gene: TRBJ1-5
v_gene: TRBV4-3
abundance: .
CDR3aa: CASSQDPQSNQPQHF
CDR3nt: TGCGCCAGCAGCCAAGATCCCCAGAGCAATCAGCCCCAGCATTTT

d_gene: .
j_gene: TRBJ1-5
v_gene: TRBV7-2
abundance: .
CDR3aa: CASSLGGAYNQPQHF
CDR3nt: TGTGCCAGCAGCTTAGGTGGGGCCTACAATCAGCCCCAGCATTTT

d_gene: .
j_gene: TRBJ2-1
v_gene: TRBV9
abundance: once
CDR3aa: CASSDRTVSRNEQFF
CDR3nt: TGTGCCAGCAGCGACCGGACAGTATCGAGGAATGAGCAGTTCTTC

d_gene: .
j_gene: TRBJ2-7
v_gene: TRBV5-4
abundance: once
CDR3aa: CASSLGSTPYEQYF
CDR3nt: TGTGCCAGCAGCTTGGGTAGTACTCCCTACGAGCAGTACTTC

d_gene: TRBD1
j_gene: TRBJ2-7
v_gene: TRBV7-8
abundance: .
CDR3aa: CASSSVGQGSHEQYF
CDR3nt: TGTGCCAGCAGCTCCGTCGGACAGGGTAGCCACGAGCAGTACTTC

d_gene: TRBD2
j_gene: TRBJ2-6
v_gene: TRBV10-1
abundance: once
CDR3aa: CASSERRGGSGANVLTF
CDR3nt: TGCGCCAGCAGTGAGAGGCGGGGGGGATCTGGGGCCAACGTCCTGACTTTC

d_gene: TRBD2
j_gene: TRBJ2-3
v_gene: TRBV2
abundance: .
CDR3aa: CASSLAGGTDTQYF
CDR3nt: TGTGCCAGCAGCTTAGCGGGGGGCACAGATACGCAGTATTTT

d_gene: TRBD1
j_gene: TRBJ1-5
v_gene: TRBV19
abundance: few
CDR3aa: CASNDRGLINQPQHF
CDR3nt: TGTGCCAGTAATGACAGGGGGCTTATCAATCAGCCCCAGCATTTT

d_gene: .
j_gene: TRBJ2-2
v_gene: TRBV5-4
abundance: .
CDR3aa: CASSPVARRNTGELFF
CDR3nt: TGTGCCAGCAGCCCCGTAGCCCGCCGGAACACCGGGGAGCTGTTTTTT

d_gene: .
j_gene: TRBJ1-5
v_gene: TRBV6-6
abundance: few
CDR3aa: CASSSTTSQPQHF
CDR3nt: TGTGCCAGCAGTTCCACTACCTCCCAGCCCCAGCATTTT

d_gene: TRBD2
j_gene: TRBJ2-1
v_gene: TRBV10-1
abundance: few
CDR3aa: CATRPGGTSGRALQGEQFF
CDR3nt: TGCGCCACGCGCCCGGGGGGGACTAGCGGGAGGGCCCTCCAGGGCGAGCAGTTCTTC

d_gene: .
j_gene: TRBJ1-3
v_gene: TRBV10-3
abundance: once
CDR3aa: CAISGQGNTIYF
CDR3nt: TGTGCCATCAGTGGACAGGGAAACACCATATATTTT

d_gene: TRBD1
j_gene: TRBJ1-2
v_gene: TRBV25-1
abundance: .
CDR3aa: CASSDSGQGFVGYTF
CDR3nt: TGTGCCAGCAGTGACTCAGGACAGGGATTTGTTGGCTACACCTTC

d_gene: TRBD1
j_gene: TRBJ1-6
v_gene: TRBV2
abundance: .
CDR3aa: CARRQGIADSPLHF
CDR3nt: TGTGCCAGACGACAGGGGATCGCGGACTCACCCCTCCACTTT

d_gene: .
j_gene: TRBJ1-5
v_gene: TRBV2
abundance: once
CDR3aa: CASSREGNQPQHF
CDR3nt: TGTGCCAGCAGCCGGGAAGGCAATCAGCCCCAGCATTTT

d_gene: .
j_gene: TRBJ1-1
v_gene: TRBV2
abundance: once
CDR3aa: CASLPTGNTEAFF
CDR3nt: TGTGCCAGCCTCCCGACGGGGAACACTGAAGCTTTCTTT

d_gene: .
j_gene: TRBJ2-2
v_gene: TRBV6-6
abundance: .
CDR3aa: CASSSGNTGELFF
CDR3nt: TGTGCCAGCAGTTCCGGGAACACCGGGGAGCTGTTTTTT

d_gene: TRBD2
j_gene: TRBJ2-3
v_gene: TRBV5-6
abundance: .
CDR3aa: CASSFGLASTDTQYF
CDR3nt: TGTGCCAGCAGCTTCGGACTAGCGAGCACAGATACGCAGTATTTT

d_gene: TRBD1
j_gene: TRBJ1-6
v_gene: TRBV4-1
abundance: .
CDR3aa: CASSQRGQGNSPLHF
CDR3nt: TGCGCCAGCAGCCAAAGGGGACAGGGCAATTCACCCCTCCACTTT